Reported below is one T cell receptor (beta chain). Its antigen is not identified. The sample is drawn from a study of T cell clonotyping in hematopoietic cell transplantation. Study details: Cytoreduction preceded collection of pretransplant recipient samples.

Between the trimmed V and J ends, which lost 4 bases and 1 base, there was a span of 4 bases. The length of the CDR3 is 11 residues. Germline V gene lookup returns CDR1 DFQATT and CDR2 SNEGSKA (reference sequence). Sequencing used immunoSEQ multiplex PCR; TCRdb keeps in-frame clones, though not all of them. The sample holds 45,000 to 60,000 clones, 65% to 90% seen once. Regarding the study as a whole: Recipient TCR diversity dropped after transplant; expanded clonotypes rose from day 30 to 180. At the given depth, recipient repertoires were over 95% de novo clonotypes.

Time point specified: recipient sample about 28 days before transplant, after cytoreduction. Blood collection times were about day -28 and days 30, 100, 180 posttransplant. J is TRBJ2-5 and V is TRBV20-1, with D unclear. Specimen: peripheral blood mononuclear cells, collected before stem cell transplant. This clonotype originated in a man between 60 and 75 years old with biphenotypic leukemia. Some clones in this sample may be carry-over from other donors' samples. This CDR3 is CSAKPQETQYF. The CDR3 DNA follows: TGCAGTGCTAAACCCCAAGAGACCCAGTACTTC.